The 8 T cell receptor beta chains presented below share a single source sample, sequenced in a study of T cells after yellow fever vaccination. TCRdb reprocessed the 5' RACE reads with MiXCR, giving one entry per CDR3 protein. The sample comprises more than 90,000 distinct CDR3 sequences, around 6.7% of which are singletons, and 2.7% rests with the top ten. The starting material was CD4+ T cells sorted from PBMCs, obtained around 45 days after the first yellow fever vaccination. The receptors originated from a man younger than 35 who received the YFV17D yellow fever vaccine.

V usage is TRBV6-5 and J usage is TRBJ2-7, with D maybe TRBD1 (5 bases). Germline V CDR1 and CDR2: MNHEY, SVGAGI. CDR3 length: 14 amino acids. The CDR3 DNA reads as TGTGCCAGCAGTTACGGGGCCAGGATGTACGAGCACTACGTC. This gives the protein CASSYGARMYEHYV.

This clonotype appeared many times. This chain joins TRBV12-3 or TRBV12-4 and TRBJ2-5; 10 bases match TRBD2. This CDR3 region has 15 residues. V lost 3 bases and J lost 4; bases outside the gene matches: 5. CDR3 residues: CASSLASGGPETQYF. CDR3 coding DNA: TGTGCCAGCAGTTTGGCTAGCGGGGGACCAGAGACCCAGTACTTC.

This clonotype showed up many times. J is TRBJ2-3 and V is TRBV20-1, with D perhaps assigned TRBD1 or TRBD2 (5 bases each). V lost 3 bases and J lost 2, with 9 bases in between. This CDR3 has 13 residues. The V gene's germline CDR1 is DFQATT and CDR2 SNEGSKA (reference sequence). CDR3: CSASIGATDTQYF. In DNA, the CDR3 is TGCAGTGCTAGCATCGGGGCCACAGATACGCAGTATTTT.

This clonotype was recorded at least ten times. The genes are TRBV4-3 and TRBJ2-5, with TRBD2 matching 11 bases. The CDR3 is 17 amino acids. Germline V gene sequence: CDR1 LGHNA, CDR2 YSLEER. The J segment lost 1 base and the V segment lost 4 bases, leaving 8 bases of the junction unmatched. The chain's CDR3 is CASSLQTSGAFQETQYF. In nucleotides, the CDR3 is TGCGCCAGCAGCCTACAGACTAGCGGGGCCTTCCAAGAGACCCAGTACTTC.

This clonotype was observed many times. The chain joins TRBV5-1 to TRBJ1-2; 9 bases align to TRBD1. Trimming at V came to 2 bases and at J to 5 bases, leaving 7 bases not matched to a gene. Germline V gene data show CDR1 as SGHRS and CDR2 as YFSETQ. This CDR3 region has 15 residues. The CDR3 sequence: CASSFPDRGGYGYTF. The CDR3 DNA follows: TGCGCCAGCAGCTTCCCGGACAGGGGAGGATATGGCTACACCTTC.

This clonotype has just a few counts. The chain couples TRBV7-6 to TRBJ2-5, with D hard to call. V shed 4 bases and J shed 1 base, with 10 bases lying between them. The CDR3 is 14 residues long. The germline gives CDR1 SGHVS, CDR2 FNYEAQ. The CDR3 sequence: CASSYGGPQETQYF. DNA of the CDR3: TGTGCCAGCAGCTACGGTGGGCCCCAAGAGACCCAGTACTTC. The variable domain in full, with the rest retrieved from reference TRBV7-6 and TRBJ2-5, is GAGVSQSPRYKVTKRGQDVALRCDPISGHVSLYWYRQALGQGPEFLTYFNYEAQQDKSGLPNDRFSAERPEGSISTLTIQRTEQRDSAMYRCASSYGGPQETQYFGPGTRLLVL.

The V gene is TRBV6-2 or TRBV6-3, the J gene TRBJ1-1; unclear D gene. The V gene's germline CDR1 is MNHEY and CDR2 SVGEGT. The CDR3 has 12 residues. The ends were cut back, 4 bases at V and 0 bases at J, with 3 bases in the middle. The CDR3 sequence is CASSWMNTEAFF. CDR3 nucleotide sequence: TGTGCCAGCAGTTGGATGAACACTGAAGCTTTCTTT.

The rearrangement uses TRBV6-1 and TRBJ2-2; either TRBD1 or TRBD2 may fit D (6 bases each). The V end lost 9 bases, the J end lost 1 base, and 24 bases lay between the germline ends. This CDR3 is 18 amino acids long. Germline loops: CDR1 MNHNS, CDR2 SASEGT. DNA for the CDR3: TGTGCCAGGGAGGGGGAGAGGCGAGGACAAAAGAACACCGGGGAGCTGTTTTTT. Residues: CAREGERRGQKNTGELFF.